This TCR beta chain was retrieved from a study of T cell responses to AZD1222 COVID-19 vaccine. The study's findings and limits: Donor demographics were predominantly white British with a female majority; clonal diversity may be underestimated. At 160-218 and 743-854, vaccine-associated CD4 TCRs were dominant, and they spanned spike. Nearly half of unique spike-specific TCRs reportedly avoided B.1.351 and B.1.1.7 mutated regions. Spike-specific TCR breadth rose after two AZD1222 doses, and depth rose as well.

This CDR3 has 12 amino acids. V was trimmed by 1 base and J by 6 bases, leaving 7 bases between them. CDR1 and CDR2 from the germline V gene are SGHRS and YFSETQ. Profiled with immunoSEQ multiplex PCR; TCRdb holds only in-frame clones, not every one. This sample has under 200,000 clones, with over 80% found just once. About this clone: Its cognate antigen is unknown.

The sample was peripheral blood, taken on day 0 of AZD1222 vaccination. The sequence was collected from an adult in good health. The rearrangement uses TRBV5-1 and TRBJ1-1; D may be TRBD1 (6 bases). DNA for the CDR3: TGCGCCAGCAGCTTGTCAGGGGCTGAAGCTTTCTTT. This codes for CASSLSGAEAFF.